Listed below are T cell receptor beta chains from one sample, sequenced in a study of T cells in Graves' hyperthyroidism and ophthalmopathy. TCRdb re-derived calls from the multiplex PCR reads in MiXCR, one entry per CDR3 protein. This table holds 450,000 to 600,000 distinct CDR3 sequences, approximately 14% found once. Source material: blood. Source of these receptors: a woman in her thirties or forties with Graves' hyperthyroidism. The CDR3 runs from the conserved cysteine through the conserved F or W. A D gene is named only where the DNA matches it firmly. Not every row has a clone size; where given, it reads once, few, many or a size class.

j_call | v_call | d_call | clone_size | cdr3_nt | cdr3_aa
TRBJ2-2 | TRBV29-1 | TRBD2 | . | TGCAGCGTTGAAGGGGTAACTAGCGGACCGAACACCGGGGAGCTGTTTTTT | CSVEGVTSGPNTGELFF
TRBJ2-1 | TRBV10-3 | . | . | TGTGCCATCGCCGGGGACTCGGGCGATGAGCAGTTCTTC | CAIAGDSGDEQFF
TRBJ1-2 | TRBV28 | . | . | TGTGCCAGCAACGACCGTTCTACTAACTATGGCTACACCTTC | CASNDRSTNYGYTF
TRBJ1-6 | TRBV30 | TRBD1 | . | TGTGCCTGGAGTAGAATGGACAGGGAATCCTATAATTCACCCCTCCACTTT | CAWSRMDRESYNSPLHF
TRBJ2-3 | TRBV18 | TRBD2 | . | TGTGCCAGCTCACCGGGACTAGCGGGGCCTTATACAGATACGCAGTATTTT | CASSPGLAGPYTDTQYF
TRBJ2-1 | TRBV28 | . | . | TGTGCCAGCAGTATCCAAGGGGGGTGGACCTTCTTC | CASSIQGGWTFF
TRBJ1-1 | TRBV14 | . | . | TGTGCCAGCAGCCAATCGAGTTTTCGGGCAGCTTTCTTT | CASSQSSFRAAFF
TRBJ2-2 | TRBV30 | TRBD2 | . | TGTGCCTGGAGTGCCGGGACTAGCGGGAGTAAAACCGGGGAGCTGTTTTTT | CAWSAGTSGSKTGELFF
TRBJ2-5 | TRBV7-2 | . | many | TGTGCCAGCAGCTTAGGAGGCGTGGCAGGGGAGACCCAGTACTTC | CASSLGGVAGETQYF
TRBJ1-2 | TRBV12-5 | . | many | TGTGCTAGTGGTTTGGCGGGTCCTACCGACTACACCTTC | CASGLAGPTDYTF
TRBJ2-2 | TRBV5-1 | . | many | TGCGCCAGCAGCTTGGCCGAGGGAGTAAACACCGGGGAGCTGTTTTTT | CASSLAEGVNTGELFF
TRBJ2-2 | TRBV5-1 | TRBD1 | few | TGCGCCAGCAGCTTGGGGGACAGAGACACCGGGGAGCTGTTTTTT | CASSLGDRDTGELFF
TRBJ2-3 | TRBV28 | TRBD1 | many | TGTGCCAGCAGTTCAGGACAGGACCCTAATACGCAGTATTTT | CASSSGQDPNTQYF
TRBJ2-7 | TRBV2 | . | many | TGTGCCAGCACCTGGGGGGAAAACTACGAGCAGTACTTC | CASTWGENYEQYF
TRBJ1-5 | TRBV28 | . | many | TGTGCCAGCAGCCCACAGGGTTATAGCAATCAGCCCCAGCATTTT | CASSPQGYSNQPQHF
TRBJ2-2 | TRBV12-3/TRBV12-4 | TRBD1 | . | TGTGCCAGCAGATGGGGGACAGCGTCCGGGGAGCTGTTTTTT | CASRWGTASGELFF
TRBJ2-4 | TRBV6-2/TRBV6-3 | TRBD1 | . | TGTGCCAGCAGTTACTCCGGGACAGGGATTCAGTACTTC | CASSYSGTGIQYF
TRBJ1-5 | TRBV20-1 | TRBD1 | few | TGCAGTGCTAGAAACCGGGACAGGGCTAATCAGCCCCAGCATTTT | CSARNRDRANQPQHF
TRBJ1-1 | TRBV9 | . | . | TGTGCCAGCAGCAACGAGGTCTTCAACACTGAAGCTTTCTTT | CASSNEVFNTEAFF
TRBJ2-7 | TRBV28 | TRBD1 | . | TGTGCCAGCAGTTTATCCGGGACAGGGGGTGTGCAGTACTTC | CASSLSGTGGVQYF
TRBJ2-2 | TRBV20-1 | . | few | TGCAGTAAAAAAACTGGAAACACCGGGGAGCTGTTTTTT | CSKKTGNTGELFF
TRBJ1-5 | TRBV4-1 | . | . | TGCGCCAGCAGCCAAGATCTGAGCGCAAATCAGCCCCAGCATTTT | CASSQDLSANQPQHF
TRBJ1-2 | TRBV20-1 | . | many | TGCAGTGCAATCCAAGATAACTATGGCTACACCTTC | CSAIQDNYGYTF
TRBJ1-1 | TRBV28 | . | many | TGTGCCAGCAGTTTATCAGATTTGGAAGCTTTCTTT | CASSLSDLEAFF
TRBJ1-2 | TRBV10-2 | . | . | TGCGCCAGCAGTGAGCCGGGGGGGAACCTCTATGGCTACACCTTC | CASSEPGGNLYGYTF
TRBJ2-3 | TRBV5-1 | . | many | TGCGCCAGCACCACAAGGTCCACAGGAGGAAGGGCAGATACGCAGTATTTT | CASTTRSTGGRADTQYF
TRBJ1-4 | TRBV6-1 | . | many | TGTGCCAGCAGTGTAAGGGGGGATGGTGAAAAACTGTTTTTT | CASSVRGDGEKLFF
TRBJ1-3 | TRBV5-1 | . | few | TGCGCCAGCAGCTTGACCCCCCCCGGACGGTCCTCTGGAAACACCATATATTTT | CASSLTPPGRSSGNTIYF
TRBJ2-3 | TRBV19 | . | . | TGTGCCAGTAGTGCCTCGAGCACAGATACGCAGTATTTT | CASSASSTDTQYF
TRBJ2-1 | TRBV27 | . | many | TGTGCCAGCAGTTTCAAACAAACAAACAATGAGCAGTTCTTC | CASSFKQTNNEQFF
TRBJ2-6 | TRBV6-1 | . | many | TGTGCCAGCAGTGAAATTAGGTCGGCAGCTGGGGCCAACGTCCTGACTTTC | CASSEIRSAAGANVLTF
TRBJ1-2 | TRBV11-2 | . | many | TGTGCCAGCAGCTTAGATTGGCCAAACGTCGCGGGATATGGCTACACCTTC | CASSLDWPNVAGYGYTF
TRBJ1-2 | TRBV3-1 | . | . | TGTGCCAGCAGCCACCCCGCAGGAGATGGCCACACCTTC | CASSHPAGDGHTF
TRBJ2-1 | TRBV14 | TRBD1 | . | TGTGCCAGCAGCCTTAGGACAGGACCAATGAATGAGCAGTTCTTC | CASSLRTGPMNEQFF
TRBJ2-3 | TRBV2 | TRBD2 | many | TGTGCCAGCAGTAAAAGACTAGCGGGGGGCACTAGCACAGATACGCAGTATTTT | CASSKRLAGGTSTDTQYF
TRBJ1-5 | TRBV7-2 | . | . | TGTGCCAGCAGCGGTCAGGGTTTCCAGCCCCAGCATTTT | CASSGQGFQPQHF
TRBJ2-1 | TRBV5-6 | TRBD2 | . | TGTGCCAGCAGCCGCCCCGCGGCTACTAGCGGGTGGGGTGAGCAGTTCTTC | CASSRPAATSGWGEQFF
TRBJ1-4 | TRBV5-1 | . | . | TGCGCCAGCAGCTTGGCCTTAGCACAGGGTGGCGAAAAACTGTTTTTT | CASSLALAQGGEKLFF
TRBJ1-1 | TRBV4-1 | . | few | TGCGCCAGCAGCCAACGACCGCTGACAGAAAGGGGCACTGAAGCTTTCTTT | CASSQRPLTERGTEAFF
TRBJ2-7 | TRBV3-1 | TRBD1 | many | TGTGCCAGCAGTACACAGGGGGCTTTAACAGGCGAGCAGTACTTC | CASSTQGALTGEQYF
TRBJ2-7 | TRBV4-2 | . | . | TGTGCCAGCAGCCAAGTCTCCGGCAGGGCGACCTACGAGCAGTACTTC | CASSQVSGRATYEQYF
TRBJ1-2 | TRBV3-1 | . | many | TGTGCCAGCAGCCAAGATCCGAACTATGGCTACACCTTC | CASSQDPNYGYTF
TRBJ1-2 | TRBV28 | . | many | TGTGCCACCCACTCTCAGGGGAAAGACTATGGCTACACCTTC | CATHSQGKDYGYTF
TRBJ2-7 | TRBV13 | . | few | TGTGCCAGCAGCCTGAGGGAGATACCCGGCGAGCAGTACTTC | CASSLREIPGEQYF
TRBJ2-1 | TRBV12-3/TRBV12-4 | TRBD2 | many | TGTGCCAGCAGTCCCTCGAGTATAGCGGGATTCTACAATGAGCAGTTCTTC | CASSPSSIAGFYNEQFF
TRBJ2-3 | TRBV13 | TRBD2 | many | TGTGCCAGCAGCTCCGGGACTAGAGGCACAGATACGCAGTATTTT | CASSSGTRGTDTQYF